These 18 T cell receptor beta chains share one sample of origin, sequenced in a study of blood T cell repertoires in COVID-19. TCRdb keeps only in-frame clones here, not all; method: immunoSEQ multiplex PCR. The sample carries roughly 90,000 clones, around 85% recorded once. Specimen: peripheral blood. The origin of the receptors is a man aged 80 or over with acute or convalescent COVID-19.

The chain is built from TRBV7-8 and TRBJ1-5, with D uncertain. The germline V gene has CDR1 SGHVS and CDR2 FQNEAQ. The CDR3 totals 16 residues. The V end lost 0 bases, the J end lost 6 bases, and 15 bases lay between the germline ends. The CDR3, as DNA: TGTGCCAGCAGCTTAGCGCTAACCGGGGTCGGTCAGCCCCAGCATTTT. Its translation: CASSLALTGVGQPQHF.

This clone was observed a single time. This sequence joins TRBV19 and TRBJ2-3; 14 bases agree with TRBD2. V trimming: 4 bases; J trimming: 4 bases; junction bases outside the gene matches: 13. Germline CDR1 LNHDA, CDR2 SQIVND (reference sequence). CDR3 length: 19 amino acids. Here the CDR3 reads CASSRGLAGVPSGSDTQYF. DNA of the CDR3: TGTGCCAGTAGTAGGGGACTAGCGGGAGTCCCGTCGGGGTCAGATACGCAGTATTTT.

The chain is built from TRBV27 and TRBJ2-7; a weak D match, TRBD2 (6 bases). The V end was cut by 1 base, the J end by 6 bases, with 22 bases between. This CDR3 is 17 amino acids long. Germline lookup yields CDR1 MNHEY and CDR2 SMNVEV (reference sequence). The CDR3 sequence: CASSLFMGNSNGGEQYF. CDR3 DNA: TGTGCCAGCAGTTTATTTATGGGAAATTCAAACGGGGGCGAGCAGTACTTC.

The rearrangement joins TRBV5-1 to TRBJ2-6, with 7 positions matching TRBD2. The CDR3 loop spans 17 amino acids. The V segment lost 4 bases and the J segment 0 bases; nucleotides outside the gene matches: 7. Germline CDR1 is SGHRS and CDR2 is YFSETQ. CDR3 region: CASSPGGTSSGANVLTF. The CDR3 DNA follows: TGCGCCAGCAGCCCGGGGGGTACTAGCTCTGGGGCCAACGTCCTGACTTTC. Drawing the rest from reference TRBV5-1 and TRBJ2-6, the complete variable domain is KAGVTQTPRYLIKTRGQQVTLSCSPISGHRSVSWYQQTPGQGLQFLFEYFSETQRNKGNFPGRFSGRQFSNSRSEMNVSTLELGDSALYLCASSPGGTSSGANVLTFGAGSRLTVL.

The CDR3 DNA is TGTGCCTGGAGTGTACGGGCAGGGGCCACATCTAGCACAGATACGCAGTATTTT. Its protein product is CAWSVRAGATSSTDTQYF. The genes are TRBV30 and TRBJ2-3, with D possibly being TRBD1 (6 bases). The germline V and J ends were trimmed by 0 bases and 0 bases, with 19 bases remaining between them. Germline CDR1 is GTSNPN and CDR2 is SVGIG (reference sequence). The CDR3 is made up of 18 amino acids.

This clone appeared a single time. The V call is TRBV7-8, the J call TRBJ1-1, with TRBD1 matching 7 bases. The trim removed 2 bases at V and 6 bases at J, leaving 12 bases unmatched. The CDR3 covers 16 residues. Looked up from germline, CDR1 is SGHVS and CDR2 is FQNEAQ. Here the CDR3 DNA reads TGTGCCAGCAGCTTAAACCCGGACAGGTGGATACCTGAAGCTTTCTTT. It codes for CASSLNPDRWIPEAFF.

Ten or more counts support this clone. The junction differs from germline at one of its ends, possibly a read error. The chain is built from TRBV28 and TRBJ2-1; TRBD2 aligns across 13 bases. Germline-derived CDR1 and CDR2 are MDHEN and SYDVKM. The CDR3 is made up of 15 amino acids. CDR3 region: CASSLTSGRAGVRIF. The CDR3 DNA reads TGTGCCAGCAGTTTAACTAGCGGGAGGGCAGGGGTCCGGATCTTC.

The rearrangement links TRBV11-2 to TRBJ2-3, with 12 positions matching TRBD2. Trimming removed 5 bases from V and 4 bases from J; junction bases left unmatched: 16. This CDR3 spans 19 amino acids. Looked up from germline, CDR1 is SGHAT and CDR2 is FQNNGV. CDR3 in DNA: TGTGCCAGCAGCAAACGAGGGACTAGCGGGTATGGGGTACCAGATACGCAGTATTTT. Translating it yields CASSKRGTSGYGVPDTQYF.

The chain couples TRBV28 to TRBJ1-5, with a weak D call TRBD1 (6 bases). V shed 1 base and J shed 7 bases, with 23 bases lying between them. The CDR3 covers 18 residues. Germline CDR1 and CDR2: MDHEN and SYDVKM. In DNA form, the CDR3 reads TGTGCCAGCAGTTTATTGCCCCCAGGGACAAGGGTGGAACAGCCCCAGCATTTT. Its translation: CASSLLPPGTRVEQPQHF. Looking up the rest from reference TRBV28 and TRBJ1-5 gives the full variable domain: DVKVTQSSRYLVKRTGEKVFLECVQDMDHENMFWYRQDPGLGLRLIYFSYDVKMKEKGDIPEGYSVSREKKERFSLILESASTNQTSMYLCASSLLPPGTRVEQPQHFGDGTRLSIL.

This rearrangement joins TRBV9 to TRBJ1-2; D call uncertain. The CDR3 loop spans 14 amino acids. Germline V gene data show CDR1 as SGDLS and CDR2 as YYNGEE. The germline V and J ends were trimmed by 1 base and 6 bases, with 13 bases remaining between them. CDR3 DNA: TGTGCCAGCAGCGTACCCTATTCTGTGAATGGCTACACCTTC. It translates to CASSVPYSVNGYTF.

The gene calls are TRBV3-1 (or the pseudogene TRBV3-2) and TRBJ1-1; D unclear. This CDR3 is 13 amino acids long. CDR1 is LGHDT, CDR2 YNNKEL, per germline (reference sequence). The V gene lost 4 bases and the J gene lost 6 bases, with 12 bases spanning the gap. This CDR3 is CASSLRGNAEAFF. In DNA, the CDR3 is TGTGCCAGCAGCCTCCGGGGAAACGCTGAAGCTTTCTTT.

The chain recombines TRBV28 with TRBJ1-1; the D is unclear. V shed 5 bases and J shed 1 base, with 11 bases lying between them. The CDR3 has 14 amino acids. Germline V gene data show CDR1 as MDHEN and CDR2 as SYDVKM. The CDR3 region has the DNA TGTGCCAGCAGTGCCAGCGGTGCGAACACTGAAGCTTTCTTT. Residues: CASSASGANTEAFF.

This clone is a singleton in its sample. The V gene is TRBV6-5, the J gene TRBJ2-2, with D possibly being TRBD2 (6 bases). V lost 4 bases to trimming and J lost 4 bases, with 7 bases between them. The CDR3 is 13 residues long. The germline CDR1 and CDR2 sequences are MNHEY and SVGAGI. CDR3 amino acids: CASSLGGTGELFF. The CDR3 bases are TGTGCCAGCAGTTTGGGGGGCACCGGGGAGCTGTTTTTT.

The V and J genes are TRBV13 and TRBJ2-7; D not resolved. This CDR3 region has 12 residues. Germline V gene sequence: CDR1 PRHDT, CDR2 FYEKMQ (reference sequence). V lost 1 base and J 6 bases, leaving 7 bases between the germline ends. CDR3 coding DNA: TGTGCCAGCAGCTTAGCCCCCGGCGAGCAGTACTTC. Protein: CASSLAPGEQYF.

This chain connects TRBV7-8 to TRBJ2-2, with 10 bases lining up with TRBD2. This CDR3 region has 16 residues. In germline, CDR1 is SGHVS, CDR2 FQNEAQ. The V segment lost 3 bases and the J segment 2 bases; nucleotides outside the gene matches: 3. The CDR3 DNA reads TGTGCCAGCAGCTTCCTAGCGGGAGCCAACACCGGGGAGCTGTTTTTT. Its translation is CASSFLAGANTGELFF.

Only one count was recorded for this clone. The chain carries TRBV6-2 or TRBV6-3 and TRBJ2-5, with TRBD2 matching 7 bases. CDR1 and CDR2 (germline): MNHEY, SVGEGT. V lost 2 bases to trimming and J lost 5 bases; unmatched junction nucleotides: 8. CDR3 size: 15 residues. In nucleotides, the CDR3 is TGTGCCAGCAGTTACAATCAGCGGGAAGGTGAGACCCAGTACTTC. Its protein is CASSYNQREGETQYF.

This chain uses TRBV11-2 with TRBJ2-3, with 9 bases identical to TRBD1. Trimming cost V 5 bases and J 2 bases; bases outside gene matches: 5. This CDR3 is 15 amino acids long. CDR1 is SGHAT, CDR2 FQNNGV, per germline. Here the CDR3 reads CASSIGQGSTDTQYF. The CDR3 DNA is TGTGCCAGCAGCATAGGACAGGGGTCCACAGATACGCAGTATTTT.

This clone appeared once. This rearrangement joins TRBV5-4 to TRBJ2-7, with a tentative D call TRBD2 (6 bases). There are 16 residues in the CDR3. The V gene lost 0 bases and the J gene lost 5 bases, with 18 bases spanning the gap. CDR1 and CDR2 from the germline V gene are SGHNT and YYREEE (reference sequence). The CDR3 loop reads CASSLAEAGPSHEQYF. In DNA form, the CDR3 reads TGTGCCAGCAGCTTGGCCGAGGCGGGGCCTTCCCACGAGCAGTACTTC.